The clone carrying this TCR beta chain was found once. The data derive from a study of blood T cell repertoires in COVID-19. The assay was immunoSEQ multiplex PCR, and TCRdb's table has in-frame clones only and misses some. Of about 200,000 clones in the sample, over 80% are singletons; the top ten hold 0.9% to 0.95%. V was clipped by 0 bases and J by 3 bases; unmatched bases: 8. CDR1 and CDR2 (germline): SGHRS, YFSETQ. This CDR3 spans 16 amino acids. The TCR originated in a man between 60 and 75 years old with COVID-19, enrolled during active disease. V usage is TRBV5-1 and J usage is TRBJ2-7, with 8 bases lining up with TRBD1. Sequences were obtained from peripheral blood. CDR3 sequence reads: CASSLDAQGAGYEQYF. Here the CDR3 DNA reads TGCGCCAGCAGCTTGGACGCCCAGGGGGCCGGCTACGAGCAGTACTTC.